This paragraph covers one TCR beta chain sequence. Its antigen is unidentified. The sample originates from a study of beta chain features in type 1 diabetes. Broader study findings: Shorter TCRB CDR3s, moderately but significantly so, were found in Type 1 diabetes patients in all four CD4+ subsets. At VDJ recombination sites, type 1 diabetes patients had fewer insertions and more deleted nucleotides. Possible PCR preference for shorter templates applied equally to patients and controls.

TCRB transcripts that were expressed got sequenced, as all of the isolated RNA had been reverse transcribed. Sequenced by immunoSEQ multiplex PCR; TCRdb stores in-frame clones only, minus some. The table includes under 950,000 clones, about 17% detected once. Stem cell-like memory, regulatory, central memory and naive CD4+ cells were sorted via CD45RO/CCR7/CD25/CD127/CD95/CD27. The germline V gene has CDR1 SNHLY and CDR2 FYNNEI. Between the trimmed V and J ends, which lost 7 bases and 4 bases, there was a span of 7 bases. The CDR3 is made up of 11 amino acids. The specimen was naive CD4+ T cells from blood. The clonotype originates from a woman aged 18-30 years in good health. The J gene is TRBJ2-5, the V gene TRBV2, with D unclear. The CDR3 nucleotides are TGTGCCAGCACGTTGCGAGAGACCCAGTACTTC. The encoded protein is CASTLRETQYF.